The clone carrying this TCR beta chain was seen only a few times. The antigen is unknown. The data are from a study of glioma-infiltrating T cells. General study results and limits: Very few CDR3 sequences were shared between tissue and blood. Gliomas, especially low-grade, showed above-expected tissue-blood divergence; non-neoplastic patients showed below.

Amplification of TCR alpha and beta CDR3 regions from RNA used iRepertoire nested multiplex PCR. Input was roughly 85-450 ng of tissue mRNA or PBMC total RNA. Each CDR3 protein gets one entry after TCRdb re-called the multiplex PCR reads with MiXCR. This sample has approximately 140,000 distinct CDR3 sequences, with about 25% found just once. The CDR3 loop spans 15 amino acids. The germline CDR1 and CDR2 sequences are SGHVS and FNYEAQ. V gave up 5 bases and J gave up 4 bases; unmatched junction bases: 7. The clonotype was recovered from a human donor with low-grade glioma or glioblastoma, undergoing nonglioma brain surgery, or in good health (not recorded which). The source material was glioma tissue, nonneoplastic brain tissue, or PBMCs (not recorded which). The V gene is TRBV7-6, the J gene TRBJ2-1; 8 bases fit TRBD1. Here the CDR3 DNA reads TGTGCCAGCAGCCCGGACAGGGCGGGTTACAATGAGCAGTTCTTC. Amino acid sequence: CASSPDRAGYNEQFF.